These 20 T cell receptor beta chains share one sample of origin, sequenced in a study of T cell repertoires in cytomegalovirus infection. Via MiXCR, TCRdb re-called the reads, giving one row per CDR3 protein. Among a few hundred thousand distinct CDR3 sequences listed, more than 9% were seen once. Sequencing input: PBMCs. Source of these receptors: a human donor in good health (CMV status not recorded). Some clones in this sample may be carry-over from other donors' samples.

CDR3 in DNA: TGTGCCAGCAGTGACTCTCCCCTTCCCGGGACCCCCAGGGGAGGCTACACCTTC. It is translated as CASSDSPLPGTPRGGYTF. The chain couples TRBV6-4 to TRBJ1-2; tentative D call: TRBD1 (6 bases). Germline CDR1 and CDR2: MRHNA and SNTAGT. V lost 0 bases, J lost 8 bases, and 25 bases lay in between. The CDR3 consists of 18 residues.

The chain joins TRBV6-6 to TRBJ1-5; D gene uncertain. The CDR3 length is 15 residues. The V and J ends lost 0 bases and 3 bases respectively, with 9 bases between them. Germline lookup yields CDR1 MNHNY and CDR2 SVGAGI (reference sequence). This CDR3 is CASSYSGGYNQPQHF. The CDR3 DNA reads TGTGCCAGCAGTTACTCCGGCGGATACAATCAGCCCCAGCATTTT.

At least ten counts were recorded for this clonotype. V usage is TRBV7-2 and J usage is TRBJ2-3; no clear D. The V end was cut by 0 bases, the J end by 1 base, with 8 bases between. The CDR3 runs to 15 residues. Germline V gene sequence: CDR1 SGHTA, CDR2 FQGNSA. The chain's CDR3 is CASSLANGRTDTQYF. The CDR3 DNA reads as TGTGCCAGCAGCTTAGCCAACGGGCGCACAGATACGCAGTATTTT.

In this sample, this clonotype turned up a few times. This chain uses TRBV7-9 with TRBJ2-3; no clear D gene. The germline gives CDR1 SEHNR, CDR2 FQNEAQ (reference sequence). The CDR3 is made up of 12 amino acids. V was shortened by 5 bases and J by 6 bases, with 9 bases between the two germline ends. The CDR3 reads CASSPMIDTQYF. The CDR3, as DNA: TGTGCCAGCAGCCCTATGATTGATACGCAGTATTTT. Filled out from reference TRBV7-9 and TRBJ2-3, the complete variable domain reads DTGVSQNPRHKITKRGQNVTFRCDPISEHNRLYWYRQTLGQGPEFLTYFQNEAQLEKSRLLSDRFSAERPKGSFSTLEIQRTEQGDSAMYLCASSPMIDTQYFGPGTRLTVL.

This clonotype appeared a few times. This chain links TRBV12-3 or TRBV12-4 with TRBJ1-2; 10 bases are shared with TRBD1. V was clipped by 5 bases and J by 5 bases; unmatched bases: 8. This CDR3 region has 15 residues. In DNA form, the CDR3 reads TGTGCCAGCAGTCGCGACCGGACAGGGGGTTATGGCTACACCTTC. Translating it yields CASSRDRTGGYGYTF.

This clonotype showed up many times. This chain links TRBV10-3 with TRBJ2-5; no definite D call. In germline, CDR1 is ENHRY, CDR2 SYGVKD. This CDR3 has 13 residues. V gave up 4 bases and J gave up 2 bases, with 8 bases separating them. CDR3 sequence: CAISVFLQETQYF. The CDR3 DNA sequence: TGTGCCATCAGTGTCTTCCTTCAAGAGACCCAGTACTTC.

The chain is built from TRBV28 and TRBJ2-7; D is unresolved. CDR1 and CDR2 from the germline V gene are MDHEN and SYDVKM. The CDR3 sequence is 12 residues long. V shed 5 bases and J shed 2 bases, with 7 bases lying between them. The CDR3 DNA reads TGTGCCAGCAGTACAACAGCCTACGAGCAGTACTTC. Its translation is CASSTTAYEQYF.

This clonotype was observed at least ten times. This chain connects TRBV7-2 to TRBJ2-1; 9 positions match TRBD2. The CDR3 runs 14 residues. V gave up 5 bases and J gave up 6 bases; unmatched junction bases: 5. Per germline, CDR1 SGHTA and CDR2 FQGNSA. The CDR3 DNA sequence: TGTGCCAGCAGCCACCCTAGCGGGGTCAATGAGCAGTTCTTC. Protein sequence: CASSHPSGVNEQFF.

There are a few counts of this clonotype. The chain employs TRBV10-3 and TRBJ1-5, with D tentatively TRBD1 (6 bases). V lost 6 bases and J 5 bases, leaving 14 bases between the germline ends. The CDR3 is made up of 14 amino acids. CDR1 is ENHRY and CDR2 is SYGVKD in the germline V gene. The CDR3 sequence is CAIRATGTDQPQHF. The CDR3 coding sequence is TGTGCCATCAGGGCCACAGGGACGGATCAGCCCCAGCATTTT.

With respect to this clonotype: Germline and junction disagree at one end, which may indicate a read error. The chain uses TRBV14 and TRBJ1-1; the D is unclear. CDR1 and CDR2 from the germline V gene are SGHDN and FVKESK. The CDR3 has 14 residues. This CDR3 is CASSQVALNTAAFF. In DNA form, the CDR3 reads TGTGCCAGCAGCCAAGTAGCCCTAAACACTGCAGCTTTCTTT.

This clonotype was picked up many times. J is TRBJ1-5 and V is TRBV7-2, with TRBD1 identical over 8 bases. Germline V gene data show CDR1 as SGHTA and CDR2 as FQGNSA. V gave up 1 base and J gave up 8 bases; unmatched junction bases: 1. This CDR3 is built from 13 residues. The CDR3 DNA sequence: TGTGCCAGCAGCTTAGGACAGGGGAAGCCCCAGCATTTT. It specifies CASSLGQGKPQHF.

This clonotype was counted many times. This rearrangement joins TRBV7-8 to TRBJ1-5, with TRBD1 matching 10 bases. Germline trimming cut 4 bases from V and 5 bases from J; bases unmatched to any gene: 11. CDR1 SGHVS and CDR2 FQNEAQ come from the germline V gene. The CDR3 runs to 17 residues. The CDR3 DNA follows: TGTGCCAGCAGCTCGCTCGGGACAGGGGCGTTCGATCAGCCCCAGCATTTT. Its translation is CASSSLGTGAFDQPQHF. The full variable domain, its missing parts supplied by reference TRBV7-8 and TRBJ1-5, is GAGVSQSPRYKVAKRGQDVALRCDPISGHVSLFWYQQALGQGPEFLTYFQNEAQLDKSGLPSDRFFAERPEGSVSTLKIQRTQQEDSAVYLCASSSLGTGAFDQPQHFGDGTRLSIL.

The table lists this clonotype with many counts. The V call is TRBV7-2, the J call TRBJ2-5; 8 nucleotides agree with TRBD2. The junction had 17 bases not matched to a gene; V was cut back by 5 bases and J by 6 bases. CDR3 size: 17 residues. The germline gives CDR1 SGHTA, CDR2 FQGNSA. The CDR3 coding sequence is TGTGCCAGCAGCCCCCTGGCAGTAAGCGGGAGTTTACAGACCCAGTACTTC. It specifies CASSPLAVSGSLQTQYF.

This clonotype has a count of ten or more. The J gene is TRBJ1-4, the V gene TRBV7-3; 8 bases are a match to TRBD1. This CDR3 spans 17 amino acids. Germline assignment: CDR1 SGHTA and CDR2 FQGTGA. The V gene end was trimmed by 2 bases and the J gene end by 7 bases; junction bases not matched to a gene: 12. The CDR3 spells CASSLGVGGTGPEKLFF. CDR3 DNA sequence: TGTGCCAGCAGCTTAGGAGTAGGCGGGACAGGTCCTGAAAAACTGTTTTTT.

This clonotype was found many times. The chain has TRBV7-4 and TRBJ2-4, with unresolved D. Trimming stripped 5 bases from V and 7 bases from J, with 12 bases between. The germline gives CDR1 SGHVT, CDR2 SQSDAQ. CDR3 size: 13 residues. CDR3 DNA: TGTGCCAGCAGCAACGCCGTCGGGAACATTCAGTACTTC. It translates to CASSNAVGNIQYF.

This clonotype appeared a few times. The CDR3 DNA reads as TGTGCCAGCAGCAAACGACACGGCAATAGCAATCAGCCCCAGCATTTT. Translating gives CASSKRHGNSNQPQHF. This chain connects TRBV7-3 to TRBJ1-5; D gene unclear. The germline V gene has CDR1 SGHTA and CDR2 FQGTGA. This CDR3 comprises 16 residues. Trimming pared 5 bases from V and 0 bases from J, leaving 14 bases between. The full variable domain, in which reference TRBV7-3 and TRBJ1-5 provide the parts outside the CDR3, is GAGVSQTPSNKVTEKGKYVELRCDPISGHTALYWYRQSLGQGPEFLIYFQGTGAADDSGLPNDRFFAVRPEGSVSTLKIQRTERGDSAVYLCASSKRHGNSNQPQHFGDGTRLSIL.

This chain connects TRBV6-8 to TRBJ1-2; the D gene is possibly TRBD1 (6 bases). V was pared by 8 bases and J by 5 bases, with 15 bases between. This CDR3 comprises 13 residues. Germline values: CDR1 MNHGY, CDR2 SAAAGT. CDR3 protein: CASGRTENYGYTF. As DNA, the CDR3 is TGTGCCAGCGGGAGGACAGAGAATTATGGCTACACCTTC.

Ten or more counts support this clonotype. The J gene is TRBJ2-7, the V gene TRBV20-1, with TRBD2 matching over 9 bases. CDR3 length equals 15 residues. CDR1 and CDR2 (germline): DFQATT, SNEGSKA (reference sequence). V was clipped by 5 bases and J by 0 bases; unmatched bases: 8. DNA for the CDR3: TGCAGTGCTCCCCGGACTAGCGTCAGCTCCTACGAGCAGTACTTC. It encodes CSAPRTSVSSYEQYF.

This clonotype was observed many times. J is TRBJ2-7 and V is TRBV7-9, with D perhaps matching TRBD2 (5 bases). V was cut by 0 bases and J by 7 bases, with 13 bases left in between. CDR1 is SEHNR and CDR2 is FQNEAQ in the germline V gene (reference sequence). The CDR3 loop spans 14 amino acids. The DNA for the CDR3 is TGTGCCAGCAGCTTAGCTTCGGGGATCTGGGAGCAGTACTTC. It encodes CASSLASGIWEQYF.

Ten or more counts support this clonotype. The J gene is TRBJ2-5, the V gene TRBV7-3; maybe TRBD1 (6 bases). This CDR3 has 13 residues. Germline lookup yields CDR1 SGHTA and CDR2 FQGTGA. With 5 bases removed from V and 0 bases from J, the gap between germline ends came to 7 bases. The CDR3 DNA follows: TGTGCCAGCAGCCCAGGGGACCAAGAGACCCAGTACTTC. It translates to CASSPGDQETQYF.